This entry features one T cell receptor (beta chain) sequence. CDR3 length equals 16 residues. The data are from a study of cytomegalovirus exposure and HLA in healthy donors. Primers: 60 Vbeta forward and 13 Jbeta reverse. Method: immunoSEQ multiplex PCR; TCRdb's copy keeps in-frame clones and lacks some. The data contain 130,000 to 150,000 clones, roughly three quarters of them singletons. As for the donors, each was a healthy bone marrow donor. The genes are TRBV21-1 and TRBJ1-4. TRBV21-1 is a pseudogene locus. The origin of this receptor is a female donor in good health and CMV-seronegative. Sequenced sample: PBMCs. CDR3 sequence (DNA): TGTGCCAGCAGCAAAGTGAATACTACAACTAATGAAAAACTGTTTTTT. Amino acid sequence: CASSKVNTTTNEKLFF.